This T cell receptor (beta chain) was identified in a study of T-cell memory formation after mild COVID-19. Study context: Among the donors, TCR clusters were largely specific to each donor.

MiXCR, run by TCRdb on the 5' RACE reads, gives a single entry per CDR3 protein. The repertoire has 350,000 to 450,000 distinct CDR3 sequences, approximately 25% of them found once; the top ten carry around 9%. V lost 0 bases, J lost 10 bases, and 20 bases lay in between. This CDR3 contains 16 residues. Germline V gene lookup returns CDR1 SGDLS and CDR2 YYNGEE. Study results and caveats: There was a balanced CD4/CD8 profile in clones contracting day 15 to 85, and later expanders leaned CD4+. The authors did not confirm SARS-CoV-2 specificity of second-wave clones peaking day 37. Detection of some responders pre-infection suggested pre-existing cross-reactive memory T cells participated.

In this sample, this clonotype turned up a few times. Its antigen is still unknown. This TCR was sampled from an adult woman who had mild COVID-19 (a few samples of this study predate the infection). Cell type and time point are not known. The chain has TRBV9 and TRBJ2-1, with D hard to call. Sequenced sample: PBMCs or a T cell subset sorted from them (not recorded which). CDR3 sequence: CASSVGASGSMGEQFF. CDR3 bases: TGTGCCAGCAGCGTAGGAGCCTCCGGATCCATGGGGGAGCAGTTCTTC.